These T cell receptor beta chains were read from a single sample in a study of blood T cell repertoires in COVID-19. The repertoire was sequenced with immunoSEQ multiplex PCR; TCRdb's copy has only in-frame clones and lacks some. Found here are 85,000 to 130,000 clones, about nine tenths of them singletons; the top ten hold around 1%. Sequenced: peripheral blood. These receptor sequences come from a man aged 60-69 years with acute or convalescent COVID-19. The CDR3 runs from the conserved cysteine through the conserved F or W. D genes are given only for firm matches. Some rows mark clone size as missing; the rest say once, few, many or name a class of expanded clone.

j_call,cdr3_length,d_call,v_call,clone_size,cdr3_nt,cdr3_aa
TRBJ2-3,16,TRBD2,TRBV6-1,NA,TGTGCCAGCAGTGAAGTACTAGCGGGAGTCGTAGATACGCAGTATTTT,CASSEVLAGVVDTQYF
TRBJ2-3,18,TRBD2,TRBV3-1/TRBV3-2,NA,TGTGCCAGCAGCCAAGATTCTAGCGGGAATGGGGGCCCAGATACGCAGTATTTT,CASSQDSSGNGGPDTQYF
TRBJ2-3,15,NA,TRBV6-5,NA,TGTGCCAGCAGTAACAGGGAATCCCTCACAGATACGCAGTATTTT,CASSNRESLTDTQYF
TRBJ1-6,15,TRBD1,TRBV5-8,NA,TGTGCCAGCAGCTTGGGACAGGGTAGTAGTTCACCCCTCCACTTT,CASSLGQGSSSPLHF
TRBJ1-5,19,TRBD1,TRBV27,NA,TGTGCCAGCAGTTTATTAGGCGGCGGACAGGGGGCTAGCAATCAGCCCCAGCATTTT,CASSLLGGGQGASNQPQHF
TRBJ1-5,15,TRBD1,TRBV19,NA,TGTGCCAGTAGTATAAATATACAGGGGGATCAGCCCCAGCATTTT,CASSINIQGDQPQHF
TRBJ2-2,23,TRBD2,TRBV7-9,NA,TGTGCCAGCAGCAAAAGCCGGGAGGCAGGGCAGACTAGCGGGAGGCCGAACACCGGGGAGCTGTTTTTT,CASSKSREAGQTSGRPNTGELFF
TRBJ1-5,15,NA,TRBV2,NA,TGTGCCAGCAGTGAACTTCGCAGGCTGAATCAGCCCCAGCATTTT,CASSELRRLNQPQHF
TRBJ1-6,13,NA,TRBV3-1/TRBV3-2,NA,TGTGCCAGCAGTCAGGGGAATAATTCACCCCTCCACTTT,CASSQGNNSPLHF
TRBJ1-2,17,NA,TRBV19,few,TGTGCCAGTAGTACAGAACTACTACACGGGAGAAACTATGGCTACACCTTC,CASSTELLHGRNYGYTF
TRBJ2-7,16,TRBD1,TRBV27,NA,TGTGCCAGCAGACCGTCGTGGACAGGGTTTGCCTACGAGCAGTACTTC,CASRPSWTGFAYEQYF
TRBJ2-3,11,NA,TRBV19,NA,TGTGCCACCTCGCGTTCGGATACGCAGTATTTT,CATSRSDTQYF
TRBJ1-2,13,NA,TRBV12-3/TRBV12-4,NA,TGTGCCAGCAGTTTCAGGGGAGGGAATGGCTACACCTTC,CASSFRGGNGYTF
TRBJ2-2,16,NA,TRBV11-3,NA,TGTGCCAGCAGCCCCCGTGTGGGGCGGCACACCGGGGAGCTGTTTTTT,CASSPRVGRHTGELFF
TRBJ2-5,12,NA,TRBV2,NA,TGTGCCAGCAGTGAATATGTGGAGACCCAGTACTTC,CASSEYVETQYF
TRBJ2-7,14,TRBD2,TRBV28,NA,TGTGCCAGCCTAGCGGGAGAACCCCCCTACGAGCAGTACTTC,CASLAGEPPYEQYF